This TCR beta chain is from a study of cytomegalovirus exposure and HLA in healthy donors. Study background: There were just under 400 genotyped donors. Of these, roughly 82% fell in the genetic ancestry cluster associated with self-reported Caucasian donors.

Per the germline V gene, CDR1 is LNHDA and CDR2 is SQIVND (reference sequence). Trimming at V came to 7 bases and at J to 5 bases, leaving 5 bases not matched to a gene. The CDR3 sequence is 14 residues long. PCR employed 60 Vbeta and 13 Jbeta primers. Generated by immunoSEQ multiplex PCR, the TCRdb table keeps only in-frame clones and is missing some. The table records around 180,000 clones, about 80% of them present only once. The rearrangement links TRBV19 to TRBJ2-5; 12 bases are shared with TRBD1. Sample: PBMCs. The source is a man between 25 and 39 years old in good health and CMV-seropositive. For the CDR3, the DNA is TGTGCCAGTATGGGGACAGGGGGCTGGGAGACCCAGTACTTC. Encoded protein: CASMGTGGWETQYF.